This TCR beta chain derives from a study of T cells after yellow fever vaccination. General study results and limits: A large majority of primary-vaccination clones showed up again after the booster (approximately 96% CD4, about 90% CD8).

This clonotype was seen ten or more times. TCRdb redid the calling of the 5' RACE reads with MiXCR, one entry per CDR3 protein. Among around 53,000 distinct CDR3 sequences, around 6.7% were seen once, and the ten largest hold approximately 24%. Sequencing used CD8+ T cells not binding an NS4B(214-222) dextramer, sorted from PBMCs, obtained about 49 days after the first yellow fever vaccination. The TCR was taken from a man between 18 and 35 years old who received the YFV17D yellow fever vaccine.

This chain's CDR3 is CASSYDAGRYEQYV. In DNA, the CDR3 is TGTGCCAGCAGTTACGATGCAGGGCGCTACGAGCAGTACGTC. This chain connects TRBV6-5 to TRBJ2-7, with D possibly being TRBD1 (5 bases). V lost 2 bases and J 3 bases, leaving 11 bases between the germline ends. CDR1 is MNHEY and CDR2 is SVGAGI in the germline V gene. This CDR3 has 14 amino acids.